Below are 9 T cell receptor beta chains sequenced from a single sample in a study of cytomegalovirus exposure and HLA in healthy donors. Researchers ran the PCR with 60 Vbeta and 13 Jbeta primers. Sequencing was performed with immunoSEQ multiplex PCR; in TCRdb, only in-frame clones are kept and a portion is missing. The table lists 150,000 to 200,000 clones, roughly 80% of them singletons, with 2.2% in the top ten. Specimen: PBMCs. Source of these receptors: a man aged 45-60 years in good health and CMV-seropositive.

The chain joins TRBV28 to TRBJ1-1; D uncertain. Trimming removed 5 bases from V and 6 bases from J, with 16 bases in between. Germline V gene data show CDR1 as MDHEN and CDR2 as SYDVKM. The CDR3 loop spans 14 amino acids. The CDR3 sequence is CASSLLGVAPEAFF. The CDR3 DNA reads TGTGCCAGCAGTCTCCTGGGTGTAGCCCCTGAAGCTTTCTTT.

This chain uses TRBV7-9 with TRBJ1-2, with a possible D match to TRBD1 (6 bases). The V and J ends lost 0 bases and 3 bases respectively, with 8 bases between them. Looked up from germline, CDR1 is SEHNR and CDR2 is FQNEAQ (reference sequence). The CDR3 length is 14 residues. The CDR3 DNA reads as TGTGCCAGCAGCTTAGCGCCAGGGGACTATGGCTACACCTTC. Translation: CASSLAPGDYGYTF.

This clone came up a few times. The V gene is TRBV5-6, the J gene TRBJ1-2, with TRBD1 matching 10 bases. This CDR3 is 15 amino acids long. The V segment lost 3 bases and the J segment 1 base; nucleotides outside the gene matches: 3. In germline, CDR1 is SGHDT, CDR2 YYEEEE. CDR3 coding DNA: TGTGCCAGCAGCTCGGGACAGGGGCTTAACTATGGCTACACCTTC. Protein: CASSSGQGLNYGYTF.

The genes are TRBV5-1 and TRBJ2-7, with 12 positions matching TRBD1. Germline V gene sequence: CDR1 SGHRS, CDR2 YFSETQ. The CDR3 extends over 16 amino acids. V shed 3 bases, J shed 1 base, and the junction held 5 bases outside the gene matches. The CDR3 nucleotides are TGCGCCAGCAGCTGGGGACAGGGGGCTAGATCCTACGAGCAGTACTTC. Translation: CASSWGQGARSYEQYF.

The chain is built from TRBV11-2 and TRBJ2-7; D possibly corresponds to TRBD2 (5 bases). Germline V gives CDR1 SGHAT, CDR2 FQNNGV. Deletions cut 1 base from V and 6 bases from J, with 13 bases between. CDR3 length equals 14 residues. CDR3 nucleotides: TGTGCCAGCAGCTTAGGTTCTGGAGGACTCGAGCAGTACTTC. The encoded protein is CASSLGSGGLEQYF. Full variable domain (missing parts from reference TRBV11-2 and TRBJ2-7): EAGVAQSPRYKIIEKRQSVAFWCNPISGHATLYWYQQILGQGPKLLIQFQNNGVVDDSQLPKDRFSAERLKGVDSTLKIQPAKLEDSAVYLCASSLGSGGLEQYFGPGTRLTVT.

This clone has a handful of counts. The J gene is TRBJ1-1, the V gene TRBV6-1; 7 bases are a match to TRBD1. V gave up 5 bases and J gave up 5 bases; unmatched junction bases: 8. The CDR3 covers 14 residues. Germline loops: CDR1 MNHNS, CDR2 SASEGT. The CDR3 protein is CASSWGAGGTEAFF. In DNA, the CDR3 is TGTGCCAGCAGTTGGGGGGCAGGGGGGACTGAAGCTTTCTTT.

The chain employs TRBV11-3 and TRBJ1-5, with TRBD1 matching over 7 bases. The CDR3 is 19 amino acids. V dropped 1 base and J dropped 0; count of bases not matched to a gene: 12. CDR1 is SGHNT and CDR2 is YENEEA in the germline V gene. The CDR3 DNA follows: TGTGCCAGCAGCTTAGGTAGAGAGGGACAGCTGTATAGCAATCAGCCCCAGCATTTT. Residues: CASSLGREGQLYSNQPQHF.

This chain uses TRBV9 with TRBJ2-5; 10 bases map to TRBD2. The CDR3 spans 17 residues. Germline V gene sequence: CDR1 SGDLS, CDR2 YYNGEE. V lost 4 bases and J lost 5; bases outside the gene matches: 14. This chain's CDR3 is CASSNGNSGGLTETQYF. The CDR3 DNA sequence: TGTGCCAGCAGCAACGGAAATAGCGGGGGGCTGACGGAGACCCAGTACTTC.

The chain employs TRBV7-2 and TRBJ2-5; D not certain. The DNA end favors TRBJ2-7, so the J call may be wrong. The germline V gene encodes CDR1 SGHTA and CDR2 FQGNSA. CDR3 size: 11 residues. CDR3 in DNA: TGTGCCAGCAGACAGAGTGGCGAGCAGTACTTC. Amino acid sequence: CASRQSGEQYF.